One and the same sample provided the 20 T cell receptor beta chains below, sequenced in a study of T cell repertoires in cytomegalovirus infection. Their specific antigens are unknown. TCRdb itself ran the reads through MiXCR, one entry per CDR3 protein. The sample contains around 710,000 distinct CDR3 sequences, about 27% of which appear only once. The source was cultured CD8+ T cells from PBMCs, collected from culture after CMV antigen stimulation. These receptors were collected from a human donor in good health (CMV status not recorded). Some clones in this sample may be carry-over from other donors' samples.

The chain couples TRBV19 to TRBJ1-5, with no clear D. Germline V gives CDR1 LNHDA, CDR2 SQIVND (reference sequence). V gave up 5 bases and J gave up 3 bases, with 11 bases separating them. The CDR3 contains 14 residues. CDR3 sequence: CASSDRVYNQPQHF. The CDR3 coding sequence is TGTGCCAGTAGTGACCGGGTCTACAATCAGCCCCAGCATTTT.

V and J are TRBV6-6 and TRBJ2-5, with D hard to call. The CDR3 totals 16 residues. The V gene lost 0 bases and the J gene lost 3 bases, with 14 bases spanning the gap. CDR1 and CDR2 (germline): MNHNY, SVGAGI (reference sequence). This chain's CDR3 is CASSYSQARTEETQYF. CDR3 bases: TGTGCCAGCAGTTACTCTCAGGCGCGTACTGAAGAGACCCAGTACTTC.

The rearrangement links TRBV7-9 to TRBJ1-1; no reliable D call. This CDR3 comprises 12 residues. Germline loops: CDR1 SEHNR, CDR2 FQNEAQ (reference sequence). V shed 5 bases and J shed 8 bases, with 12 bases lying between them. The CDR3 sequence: CASSGTVDEAFF. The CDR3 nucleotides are TGTGCCAGCAGCGGAACGGTGGACGAAGCTTTCTTT.

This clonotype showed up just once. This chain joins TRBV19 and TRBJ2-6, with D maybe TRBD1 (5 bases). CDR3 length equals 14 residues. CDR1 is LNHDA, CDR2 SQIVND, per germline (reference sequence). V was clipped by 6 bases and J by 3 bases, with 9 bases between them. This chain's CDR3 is CASSIRVGANVLTF. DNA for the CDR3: TGTGCCAGTAGCATCAGGGTTGGGGCCAACGTCCTGACTTTC. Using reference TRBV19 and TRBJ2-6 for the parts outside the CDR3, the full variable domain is DGGITQSPKYLFRKEGQNVTLSCEQNLNHDAMYWYRQDPGQGLRLIYYSQIVNDFQKGDIAEGYSVSREKKESFPLTVTSAQKNPTAFYLCASSIRVGANVLTFGAGSRLTVL.

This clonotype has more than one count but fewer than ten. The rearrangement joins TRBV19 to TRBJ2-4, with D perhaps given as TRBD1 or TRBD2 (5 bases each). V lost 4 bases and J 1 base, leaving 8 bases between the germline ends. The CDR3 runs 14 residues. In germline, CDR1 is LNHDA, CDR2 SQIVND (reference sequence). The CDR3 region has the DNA TGTGCCAGTAGTACAGAGGGGGCCAAAAACATTCAGTACTTC. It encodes CASSTEGAKNIQYF.

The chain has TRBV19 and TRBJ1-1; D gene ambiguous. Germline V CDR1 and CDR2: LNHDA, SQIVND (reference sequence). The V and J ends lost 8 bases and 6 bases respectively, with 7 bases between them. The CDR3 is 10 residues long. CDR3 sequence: CASVGAEAFF. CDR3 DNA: TGTGCCAGTGTCGGGGCTGAAGCTTTCTTT. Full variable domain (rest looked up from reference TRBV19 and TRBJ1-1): DGGITQSPKYLFRKEGQNVTLSCEQNLNHDAMYWYRQDPGQGLRLIYYSQIVNDFQKGDIAEGYSVSREKKESFPLTVTSAQKNPTAFYLCASVGAEAFFGQGTRLTVV.

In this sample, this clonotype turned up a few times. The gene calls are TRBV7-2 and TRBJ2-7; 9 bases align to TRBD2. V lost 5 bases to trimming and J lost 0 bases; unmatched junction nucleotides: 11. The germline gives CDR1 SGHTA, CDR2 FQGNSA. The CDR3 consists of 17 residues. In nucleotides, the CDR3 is TGTGCCAGCAGCCCCAGACTAGCGGCGCAATACTCCTACGAGCAGTACTTC. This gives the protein CASSPRLAAQYSYEQYF. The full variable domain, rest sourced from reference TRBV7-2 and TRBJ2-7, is GAGVSQSPSNKVTEKGKDVELRCDPISGHTALYWYRQSLGQGLEFLIYFQGNSAPDKSGLPSDRFSAERTGGSVSTLTIQRTQQEDSAVYLCASSPRLAAQYSYEQYFGPGTRLTVT.

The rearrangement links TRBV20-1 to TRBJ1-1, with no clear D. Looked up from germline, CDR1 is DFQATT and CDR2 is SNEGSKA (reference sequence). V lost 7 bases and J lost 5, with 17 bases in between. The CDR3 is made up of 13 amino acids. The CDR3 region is CSVKPQTLTEAFF. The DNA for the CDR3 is TGCAGTGTAAAGCCCCAGACGCTAACTGAAGCTTTCTTT.

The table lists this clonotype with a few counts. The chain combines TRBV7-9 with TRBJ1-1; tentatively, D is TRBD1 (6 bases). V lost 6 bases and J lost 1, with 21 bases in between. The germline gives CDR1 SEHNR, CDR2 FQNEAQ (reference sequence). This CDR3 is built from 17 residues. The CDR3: CASRVSGDTKGNTEAFF. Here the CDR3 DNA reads TGTGCCAGCAGGGTCTCAGGGGACACAAAGGGGAACACTGAAGCTTTCTTT. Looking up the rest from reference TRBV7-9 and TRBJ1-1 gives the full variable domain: DTGVSQNPRHKITKRGQNVTFRCDPISEHNRLYWYRQTLGQGPEFLTYFQNEAQLEKSRLLSDRFSAERPKGSFSTLEIQRTEQGDSAMYLCASRVSGDTKGNTEAFFGQGTRLTVV.

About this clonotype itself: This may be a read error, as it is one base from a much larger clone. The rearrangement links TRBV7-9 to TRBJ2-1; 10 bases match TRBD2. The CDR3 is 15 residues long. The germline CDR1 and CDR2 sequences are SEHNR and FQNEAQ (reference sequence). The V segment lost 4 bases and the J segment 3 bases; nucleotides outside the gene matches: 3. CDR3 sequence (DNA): TGTGCCAGCAGCTGGCTAGCGGGGGACTACAATGAGCAGTTCTTC. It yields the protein CASSWLAGDYNEQFF.

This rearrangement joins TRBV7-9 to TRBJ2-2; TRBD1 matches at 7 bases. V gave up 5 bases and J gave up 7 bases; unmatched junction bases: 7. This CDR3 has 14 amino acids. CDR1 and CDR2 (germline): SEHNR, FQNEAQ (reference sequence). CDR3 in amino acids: CASSQTGVLGELFF. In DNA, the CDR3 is TGTGCCAGCAGCCAAACAGGGGTTCTCGGGGAGCTGTTTTTT.

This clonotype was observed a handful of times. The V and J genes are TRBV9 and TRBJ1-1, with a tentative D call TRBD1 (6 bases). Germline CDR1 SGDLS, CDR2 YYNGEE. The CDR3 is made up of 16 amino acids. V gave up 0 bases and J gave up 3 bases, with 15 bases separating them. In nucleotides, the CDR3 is TGTGCCAGCAGCGTAGGGGGGCGGGCCTACGACACTGAAGCTTTCTTT. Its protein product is CASSVGGRAYDTEAFF.

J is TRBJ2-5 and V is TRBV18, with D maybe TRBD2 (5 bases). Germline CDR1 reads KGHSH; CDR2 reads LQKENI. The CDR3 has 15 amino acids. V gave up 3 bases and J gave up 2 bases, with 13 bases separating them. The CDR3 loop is CASSPPGRTQETQYF. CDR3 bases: TGTGCCAGCTCACCCCCCGGCAGGACTCAAGAGACCCAGTACTTC.

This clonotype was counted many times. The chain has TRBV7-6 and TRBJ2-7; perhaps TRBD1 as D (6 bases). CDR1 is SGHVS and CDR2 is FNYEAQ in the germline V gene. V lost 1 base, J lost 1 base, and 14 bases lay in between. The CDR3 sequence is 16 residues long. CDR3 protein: CASSLVGDTPSYEQYF. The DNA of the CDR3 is TGTGCCAGCAGCTTAGTCGGGGACACACCGTCCTACGAGCAGTACTTC.

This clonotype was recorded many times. The CDR3 sequence: CASSDGGLPTKDTQYF. DNA of the CDR3: TGTGCCAGCAGCGACGGCGGGTTACCCACAAAAGATACGCAGTATTTT. This rearrangement joins TRBV7-2 to TRBJ2-3; D might be TRBD2 (5 bases). V shed 5 bases and J shed 5 bases, with 20 bases lying between them. The CDR3 covers 16 residues. Looked up from germline, CDR1 is SGHTA and CDR2 is FQGNSA.

This CDR3 reads CASRPGPRTGRTPNYGYTF. For the CDR3, the DNA is TGTGCCAGCAGGCCGGGCCCCCGGACAGGGCGGACTCCTAACTATGGCTACACCTTC. The V gene is TRBV6-1, the J gene TRBJ1-2; 8 nucleotides match TRBD1. The J segment lost 0 bases and the V segment lost 6 bases, leaving 18 bases of the junction unmatched. The CDR3 spans 19 residues. From germline, CDR1 is MNHNS and CDR2 SASEGT.

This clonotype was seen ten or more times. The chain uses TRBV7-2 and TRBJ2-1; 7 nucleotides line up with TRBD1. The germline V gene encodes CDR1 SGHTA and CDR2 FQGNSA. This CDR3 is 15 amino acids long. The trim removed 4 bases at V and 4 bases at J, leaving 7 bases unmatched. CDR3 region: CASSSLGGHYNEQFF. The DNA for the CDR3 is TGTGCCAGCAGCTCCTTAGGGGGCCATTACAATGAGCAGTTCTTC. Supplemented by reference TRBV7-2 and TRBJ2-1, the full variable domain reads GAGVSQSPSNKVTEKGKDVELRCDPISGHTALYWYRQSLGQGLEFLIYFQGNSAPDKSGLPSDRFSAERTGGSVSTLTIQRTQQEDSAVYLCASSSLGGHYNEQFFGPGTRLTVL.

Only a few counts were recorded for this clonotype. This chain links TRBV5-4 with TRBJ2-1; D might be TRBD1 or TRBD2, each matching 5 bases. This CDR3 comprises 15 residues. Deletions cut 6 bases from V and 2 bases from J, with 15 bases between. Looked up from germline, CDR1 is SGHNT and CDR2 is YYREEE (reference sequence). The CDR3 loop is CASTLIGATYNEQFF. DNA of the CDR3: TGTGCCAGCACCCTTATCGGGGCTACCTACAATGAGCAGTTCTTC.

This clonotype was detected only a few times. CDR3 region: CASSSLADTQYF. The CDR3 bases are TGTGCCAGCAGTTCTCTGGCAGATACGCAGTATTTT. V usage is TRBV6-2 or TRBV6-3 and J usage is TRBJ2-3; D gene unclear. The V end lost 4 bases, the J end lost 4 bases, and 6 bases lay between the germline ends. Germline assignment: CDR1 MNHEY and CDR2 SVGEGT. The CDR3 runs to 12 residues.

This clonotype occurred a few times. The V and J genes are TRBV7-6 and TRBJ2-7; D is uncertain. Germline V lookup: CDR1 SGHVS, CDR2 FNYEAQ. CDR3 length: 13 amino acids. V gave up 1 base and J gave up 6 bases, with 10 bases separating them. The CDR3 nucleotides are TGTGCCAGCAGCTTAGTTGAAGGGCCCGAGCAGTACTTC. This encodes CASSLVEGPEQYF.